This T cell receptor beta chain was retrieved from a study of CD8+CD57+ T cells in acquired aplastic anemia. Study information: Roughly 3.2 ug was the average amount of DNA from sorted CD4+ and CD8+ cells. Whole-study findings and limits: Patients and controls shared twenty-nine CD8+ CDR3 sequences.

This clonotype came up a few times. Its antigen is not identified. The use of genomic DNA as template underpinned the TCR beta VDJ and CDR3 profiling. TCRdb itself ran the reads through MiXCR, one entry per CDR3 protein. The sample consists of roughly 240,000 distinct CDR3 sequences, more than 40% of them appearing once. The germline V gene encodes CDR1 GTSNPN and CDR2 SVGIG (reference sequence). CDR3 size: 15 residues. V was trimmed by 2 bases and J by 6 bases, leaving 19 bases between them. Sequencing was done on patients that had shown CD8+CD57+ cell expansion by flow cytometry. Among the patients, all had severe acquired aplastic anemia. There was no therapy given to any patient before the blood sampling took place.

This chain links TRBV30 with TRBJ1-1, with a weak D call TRBD1 (5 bases). What was sequenced was sorted CD4+, CD8+, or CD8+CD57+ T cells (not recorded which) from PBMCs. The TCR comes from a human donor with aplastic anemia. CDR3 DNA: TGTGCCTGGAGTCTCCCGGACAACCCCGGGGCTGAAGCTTTCTTT. It is translated as CAWSLPDNPGAEAFF.